Listed below are T cell receptor beta chains from one sample, sequenced in a study of T-cell memory formation after mild COVID-19. TCRdb re-analysed the 5' RACE reads in MiXCR, keeping a single row per CDR3 protein. The sample has roughly 300,000 distinct CDR3 sequences; around 15% are singletons. Material: PBMCs or a T cell subset sorted from them (not recorded which). Receptors originate from a man younger than 35 who had mild COVID-19 (a few samples of this study predate the infection). Cell type and time point are not known. Both conserved end residues are part of each CDR3. The D gene is left open where the match is weak. Where a row states a size, it is once, few, many or the class of an expanded clone; other rows omit it.

.	TRBV3-1	TRBJ1-5	.	CASTSATGVQHF	TGTGCCAGCACCTCCGCGACCGGAGTCCAGCATTTT
few	TRBV12-3/TRBV12-4	TRBJ1-1	.	CASSRGVGDTEAFF	TGTGCCAGCAGTCGGGGTGTCGGGGACACTGAAGCTTTCTTT
few	TRBV7-6	TRBJ2-3	.	CASSLADLADTQYF	TGTGCCAGCAGCTTAGCGGACTTGGCAGATACGCAGTATTTT
many	TRBV20-1	TRBJ1-1	.	CSASRGESTEAFF	TGCAGTGCCAGTCGGGGGGAGAGCACTGAAGCTTTCTTT
.	TRBV5-8	TRBJ2-3	TRBD2	CASSQGLAGETDTQYF	TGTGCCAGCAGCCAAGGACTAGCGGGGGAAACAGATACGCAGTATTTT
.	TRBV7-2	TRBJ2-5	.	CASSLFTRGGLRVETQYF	TGTGCCAGCAGCTTGTTCACTCGCGGGGGCCTCAGGGTGGAGACCCAGTACTTC
few	TRBV7-2	TRBJ2-5	TRBD1	CASSFQQGEETQYF	TGTGCCAGCAGCTTTCAACAGGGGGAAGAGACCCAGTACTTC
.	TRBV7-9	TRBJ1-1	.	CASRVEVANTEAFF	TGTGCCAGCAGGGTTGAGGTGGCAAACACTGAAGCTTTCTTT
.	TRBV6-1	TRBJ2-3	.	CASSFFSSTDTQYF	TGTGCCAGCAGTTTTTTCTCTAGCACAGATACGCAGTATTTT
many	TRBV5-1	TRBJ1-5	.	CASSFLGDQPQHF	TGCGCCAGCAGCTTTTTGGGGGATCAGCCCCAGCATTTT
few	TRBV6-5	TRBJ2-1	.	CASRGYKTNEEFF	TGTGCCAGCAGAGGGTACAAGACAAATGAGGAGTTCTTC
many	TRBV5-1	TRBJ2-5	.	CASSTDPRGQETQYF	TGCGCCAGCAGCACGGACCCGCGGGGTCAAGAGACCCAGTACTTC
few	TRBV12-3/TRBV12-4	TRBJ1-5	.	CASSLRGIQPQHF	TGTGCCAGCAGTTTACGTGGCATTCAGCCCCAGCATTTT
.	TRBV20-1	TRBJ2-3	.	CSLKYPGWDTQYF	TGCAGCTTAAAGTACCCTGGGTGGGATACGCAGTATTTT
many	TRBV5-1	TRBJ2-7	.	CASSLAWLDSYEQYF	TGCGCCAGCAGCTTGGCCTGGCTGGACTCCTACGAGCAGTACTTC
many	TRBV30	TRBJ1-6	.	CAWSARDLGSPLHF	TGTGCCTGGAGTGCCCGGGATTTAGGGTCACCCCTCCACTTT
.	TRBV11-2	TRBJ2-7	.	CASSLRSLALSYEQYF	TGTGCCAGCAGCTTAAGATCACTTGCCCTCTCCTACGAGCAGTACTTC
.	TRBV4-3	TRBJ2-2	.	CASSQQGRTGELFF	TGCGCCAGCAGCCAACAGGGGAGGACCGGGGAGCTGTTTTTT
few	TRBV12-3/TRBV12-4	TRBJ2-3	.	CASSPAGAVTDTQYF	TGTGCCAGCAGCCCCGCGGGGGCGGTCACAGATACGCAGTATTTT
.	TRBV13	TRBJ2-5	.	CASSTQEETQYF	TGTGCCAGCAGCACCCAAGAGGAGACCCAGTACTTC
few	TRBV20-1	TRBJ2-4	TRBD1	CSAPTGGNIQYF	TGCAGTGCTCCGACAGGGGGAAACATTCAGTACTTC
many	TRBV5-1	TRBJ2-4	TRBD1	CASSSGTGKRNIQYF	TGCGCCAGCAGCTCGGGGACAGGGAAGAGAAACATTCAGTACTTC
few	TRBV7-2	TRBJ1-5	.	CASSPQGWSQPQHF	TGTGCCAGCAGCCCACAGGGATGGTCTCAGCCCCAGCATTTT
.	TRBV5-1	TRBJ2-1	TRBD1	CASSLTSRDRVPHTEQFF	TGCGCCAGCAGCTTGACGTCCCGGGACAGGGTTCCGCACACTGAGCAGTTCTTC
.	TRBV5-1	TRBJ2-4	TRBD1	CASRLLAGTGKNIQYF	TGCGCCAGCAGATTACTCGCCGGGACAGGGAAAAACATTCAGTACTTC
.	TRBV11-2	TRBJ2-3	TRBD2	CASSRLAGERGTQYF	TGTGCCAGCAGTCGCCTAGCGGGGGAGCGGGGTACGCAGTATTTT
many	TRBV5-1	TRBJ2-3	TRBD2	CASSLRDSGSTDTQYF	TGCGCCAGCAGCTTGAGGGATAGCGGGTCCACAGATACGCAGTATTTT
few	TRBV6-5	TRBJ2-2	.	CASSYFSSNTGELFF	TGTGCCAGCAGTTACTTCTCCAGTAACACCGGGGAGCTGTTTTTT
few	TRBV4-2	TRBJ2-1	.	CASSPPNSRGKVEQFF	TGTGCCAGCAGCCCCCCCAACAGCCGGGGTAAAGTGGAGCAGTTCTTC
.	TRBV19	TRBJ1-5	.	CASSGNRNQPQHF	TGTGCCAGTAGTGGAAACCGAAATCAGCCCCAGCATTTT
.	TRBV5-1	TRBJ1-2	.	CASSLDTGWGYTF	TGCGCCAGCAGCTTGGACACAGGATGGGGCTACACCTTC
few	TRBV4-1	TRBJ1-6	.	CASSQIRSPLHF	TGCGCCAGCAGCCAAATCCGTTCACCCCTCCACTTT
many	TRBV4-1	TRBJ2-3	.	CASSPGAVLSTDTQYF	TGCGCCAGCAGCCCTGGAGCGGTACTAAGCACAGATACGCAGTATTTT
few	TRBV2	TRBJ1-2	TRBD1	CASSVDREDGYTF	TGTGCCAGCAGTGTCGACAGGGAGGATGGCTACACCTTC
few	TRBV7-9	TRBJ2-7	TRBD2	CASRGAAGGPLNPYEQYF	TGTGCCAGCAGAGGGGCAGCGGGGGGGCCGTTAAATCCTTACGAGCAGTACTTC
few	TRBV7-2	TRBJ2-7	.	CASRPGYPYEQYF	TGTGCCAGCCGGCCGGGCTACCCCTACGAGCAGTACTTC
.	TRBV9	TRBJ1-4	TRBD1	CASSPPGGNEKLFF	TGTGCCAGCAGCCCCCCAGGGGGCAATGAAAAACTGTTTTTT
.	TRBV7-7	TRBJ1-5	TRBD1	CASSLATGDYSNQPQHF	TGTGCTAGCAGCTTAGCGACAGGGGATTATAGCAATCAGCCCCAGCATTTT
few	TRBV20-1	TRBJ2-2	.	CSARMGGQDGELFF	TGCAGTGCTAGAATGGGGGGACAAGACGGGGAGCTGTTTTTT
few	TRBV6-5	TRBJ2-5	TRBD2	CASSQGLAGVETQYF	TGTGCCAGCAGTCAGGGACTAGCGGGGGTAGAGACCCAGTACTTC
few	TRBV15	TRBJ2-5	TRBD1	CATSSRDRGRETQYF	TGTGCCACCAGCAGTCGTGACAGGGGACGGGAGACCCAGTACTTC